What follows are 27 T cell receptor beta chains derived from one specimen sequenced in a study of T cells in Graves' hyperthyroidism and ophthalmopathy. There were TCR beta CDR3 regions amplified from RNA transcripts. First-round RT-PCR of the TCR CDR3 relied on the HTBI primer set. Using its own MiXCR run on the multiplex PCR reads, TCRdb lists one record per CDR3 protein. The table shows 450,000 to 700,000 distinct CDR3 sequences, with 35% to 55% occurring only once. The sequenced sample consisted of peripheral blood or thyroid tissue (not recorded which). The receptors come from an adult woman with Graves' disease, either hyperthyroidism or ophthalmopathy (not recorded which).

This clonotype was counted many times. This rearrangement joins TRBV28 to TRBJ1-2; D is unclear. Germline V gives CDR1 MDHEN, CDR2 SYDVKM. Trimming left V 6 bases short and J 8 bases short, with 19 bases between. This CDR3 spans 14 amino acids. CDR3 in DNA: TGTGCCAGCAGCTACCTCGGTCGGGCCCGAGGCTACACCTTC. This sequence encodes CASSYLGRARGYTF.

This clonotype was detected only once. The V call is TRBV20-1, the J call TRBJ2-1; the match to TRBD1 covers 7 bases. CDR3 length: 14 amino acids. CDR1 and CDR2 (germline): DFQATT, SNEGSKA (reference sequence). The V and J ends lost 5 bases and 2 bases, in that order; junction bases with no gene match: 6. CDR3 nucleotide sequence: TGCAGTGCTGGGACAGATACGACCTACAATGAGCAGTTCTTC. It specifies CSAGTDTTYNEQFF.

CDR3 protein: CTTTPRGSYEQYF. CDR3 DNA sequence: TGTACCACGACTCCCAGAGGCTCCTACGAGCAGTACTTC. The J gene is TRBJ2-7, the V gene TRBV9; no clear D gene. This CDR3 is built from 13 residues. Per germline, CDR1 SGDLS and CDR2 YYNGEE.

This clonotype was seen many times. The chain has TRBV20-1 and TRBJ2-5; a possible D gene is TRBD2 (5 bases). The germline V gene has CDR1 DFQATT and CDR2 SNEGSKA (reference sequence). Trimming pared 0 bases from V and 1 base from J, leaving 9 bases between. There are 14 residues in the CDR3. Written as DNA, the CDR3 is TGCAGTGCTAGAGAGGGAGAAGTCCAAGAGACCCAGTACTTC. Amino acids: CSAREGEVQETQYF.

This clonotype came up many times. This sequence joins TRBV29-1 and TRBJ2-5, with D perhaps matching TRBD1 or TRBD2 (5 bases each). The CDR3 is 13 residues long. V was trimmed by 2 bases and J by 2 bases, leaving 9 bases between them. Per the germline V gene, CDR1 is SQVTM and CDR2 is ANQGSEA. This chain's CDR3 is CSVEWGRQETQYF. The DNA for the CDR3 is TGCAGCGTTGAATGGGGGAGACAAGAGACCCAGTACTTC.

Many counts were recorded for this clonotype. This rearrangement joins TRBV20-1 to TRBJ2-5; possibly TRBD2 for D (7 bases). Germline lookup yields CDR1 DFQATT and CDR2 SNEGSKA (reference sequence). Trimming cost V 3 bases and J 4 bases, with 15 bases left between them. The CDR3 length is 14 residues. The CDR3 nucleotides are TGCAGTGCTAGGGGACCACGGGGGGCAGAGACCCAGTACTTC. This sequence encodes CSARGPRGAETQYF.

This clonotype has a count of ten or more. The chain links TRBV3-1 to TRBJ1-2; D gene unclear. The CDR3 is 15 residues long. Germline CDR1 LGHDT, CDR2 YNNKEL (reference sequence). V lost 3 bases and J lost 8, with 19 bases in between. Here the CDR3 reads CASSHMVLPSEGYTF. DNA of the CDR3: TGTGCCAGCAGCCACATGGTCCTCCCCTCGGAGGGCTACACCTTC.

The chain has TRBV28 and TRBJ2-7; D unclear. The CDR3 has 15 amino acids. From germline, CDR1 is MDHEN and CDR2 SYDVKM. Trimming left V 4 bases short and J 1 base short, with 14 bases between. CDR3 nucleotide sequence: TGTGCCAGCAGTTCCCCCTGGGCAGGATCCTACGAGCAGTACTTC. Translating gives CASSSPWAGSYEQYF.

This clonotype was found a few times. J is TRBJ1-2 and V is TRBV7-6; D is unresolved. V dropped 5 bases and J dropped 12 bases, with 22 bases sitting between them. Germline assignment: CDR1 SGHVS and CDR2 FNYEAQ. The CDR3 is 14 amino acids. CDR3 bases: TGTGCCAGCAGCCCAACGGCGGGGAGCTCTGGAAACACCTTC. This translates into CASSPTAGSSGNTF.

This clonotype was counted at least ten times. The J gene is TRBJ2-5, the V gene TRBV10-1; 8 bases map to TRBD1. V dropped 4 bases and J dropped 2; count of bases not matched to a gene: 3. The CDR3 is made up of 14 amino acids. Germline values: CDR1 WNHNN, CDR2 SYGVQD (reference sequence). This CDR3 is CASSGRQGQETQYF. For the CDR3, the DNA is TGCGCCAGCAGTGGCCGACAGGGGCAAGAGACCCAGTACTTC.

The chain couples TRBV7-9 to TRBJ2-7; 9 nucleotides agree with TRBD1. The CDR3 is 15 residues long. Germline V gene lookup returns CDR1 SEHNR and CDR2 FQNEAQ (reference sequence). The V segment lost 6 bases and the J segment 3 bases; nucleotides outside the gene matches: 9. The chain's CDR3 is CASSASGTGFYEQYF. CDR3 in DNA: TGTGCCAGCAGTGCCTCCGGGACAGGGTTCTACGAGCAGTACTTC.

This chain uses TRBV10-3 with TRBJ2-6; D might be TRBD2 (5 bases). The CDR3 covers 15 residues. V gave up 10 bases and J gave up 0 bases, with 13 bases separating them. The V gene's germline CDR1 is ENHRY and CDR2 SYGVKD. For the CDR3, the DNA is TGTGCCACCTGGAGTGGAGGCTCTGGGGCCAACGTCCTGACTTTC. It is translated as CATWSGGSGANVLTF.

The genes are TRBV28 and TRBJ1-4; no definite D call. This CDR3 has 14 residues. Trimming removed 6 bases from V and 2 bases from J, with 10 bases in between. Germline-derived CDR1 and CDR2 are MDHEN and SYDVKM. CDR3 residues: CASSWASTNEKLFF. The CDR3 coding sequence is TGTGCCAGCAGCTGGGCTTCTACTAATGAAAAACTGTTTTTT.

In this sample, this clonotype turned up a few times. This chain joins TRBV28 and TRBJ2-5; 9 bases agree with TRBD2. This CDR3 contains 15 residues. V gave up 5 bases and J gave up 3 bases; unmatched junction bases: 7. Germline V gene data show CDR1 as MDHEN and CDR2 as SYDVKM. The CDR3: CASSGIAGEEETQYF. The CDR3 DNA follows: TGTGCCAGCAGTGGTATAGCGGGAGAGGAAGAGACCCAGTACTTC. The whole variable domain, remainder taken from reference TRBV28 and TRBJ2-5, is DVKVTQSSRYLVKRTGEKVFLECVQDMDHENMFWYRQDPGLGLRLIYFSYDVKMKEKGDIPEGYSVSREKKERFSLILESASTNQTSMYLCASSGIAGEEETQYFGPGTRLLVL.

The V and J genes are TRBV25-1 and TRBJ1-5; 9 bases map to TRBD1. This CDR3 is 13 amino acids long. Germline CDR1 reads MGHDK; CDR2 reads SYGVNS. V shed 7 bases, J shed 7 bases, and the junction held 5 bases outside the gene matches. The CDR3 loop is CASMETGGQPQHF. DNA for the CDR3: TGTGCCAGCATGGAGACAGGGGGACAGCCCCAGCATTTT.

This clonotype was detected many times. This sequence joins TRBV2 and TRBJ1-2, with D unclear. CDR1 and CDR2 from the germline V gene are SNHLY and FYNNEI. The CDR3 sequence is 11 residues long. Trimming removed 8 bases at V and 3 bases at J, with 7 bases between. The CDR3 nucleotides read TGTGCCAGCGGGGTCTACTATGGCTACACCTTC. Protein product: CASGVYYGYTF.

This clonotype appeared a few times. In DNA, the CDR3 is TGTGCCTGGACCCGGGACAGGGGGAACACTGAAGCTTTCTTT. Its translation: CAWTRDRGNTEAFF. V is TRBV30 and J is TRBJ1-1, with 10 bases aligning to TRBD1. The V and J ends lost 4 bases and 1 base, in that order; junction bases with no gene match: 3. Germline V lookup: CDR1 GTSNPN, CDR2 SVGIG (reference sequence). The CDR3 extends over 14 amino acids.

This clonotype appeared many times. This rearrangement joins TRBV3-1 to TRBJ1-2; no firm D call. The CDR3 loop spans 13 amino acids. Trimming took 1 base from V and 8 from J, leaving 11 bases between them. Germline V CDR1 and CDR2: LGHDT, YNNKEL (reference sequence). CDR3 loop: CASSQGSGRGYTF. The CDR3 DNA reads TGTGCCAGCAGCCAAGGTTCGGGTCGGGGCTACACCTTC.

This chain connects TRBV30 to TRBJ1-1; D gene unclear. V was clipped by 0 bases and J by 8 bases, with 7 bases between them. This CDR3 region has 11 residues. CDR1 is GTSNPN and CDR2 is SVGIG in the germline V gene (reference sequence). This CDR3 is CAWSVSKEAFF. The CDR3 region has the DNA TGTGCCTGGAGTGTAAGCAAGGAAGCTTTCTTT.

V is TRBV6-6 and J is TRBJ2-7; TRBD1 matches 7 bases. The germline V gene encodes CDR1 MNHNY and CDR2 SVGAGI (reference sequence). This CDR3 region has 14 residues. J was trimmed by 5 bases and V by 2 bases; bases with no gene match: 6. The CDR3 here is CASSYPTGVDEQYF. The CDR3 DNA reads TGTGCCAGCAGTTACCCTACAGGGGTTGACGAGCAGTACTTC.

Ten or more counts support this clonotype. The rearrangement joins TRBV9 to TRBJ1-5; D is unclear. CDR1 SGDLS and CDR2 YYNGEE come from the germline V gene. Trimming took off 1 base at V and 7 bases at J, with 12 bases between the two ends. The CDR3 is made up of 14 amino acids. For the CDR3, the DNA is TGTGCCAGCAGCGTAACGCCCCAAGGACAGCCCCAGCATTTT. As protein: CASSVTPQGQPQHF.

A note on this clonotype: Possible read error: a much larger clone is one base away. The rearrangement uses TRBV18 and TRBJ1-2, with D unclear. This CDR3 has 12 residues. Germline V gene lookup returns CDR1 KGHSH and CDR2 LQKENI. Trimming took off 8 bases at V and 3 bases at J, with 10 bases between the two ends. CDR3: CASPRNDYGYTF. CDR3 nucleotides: TGTGCCAGCCCTAGGAATGACTATGGCTACACCTTC.

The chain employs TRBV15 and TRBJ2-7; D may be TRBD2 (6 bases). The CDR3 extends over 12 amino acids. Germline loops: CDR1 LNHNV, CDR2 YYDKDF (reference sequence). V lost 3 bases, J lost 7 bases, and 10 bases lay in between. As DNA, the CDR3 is TGTGCCACCAGCAGTGCTCGGGGGGAGCAGTACTTC. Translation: CATSSARGEQYF.

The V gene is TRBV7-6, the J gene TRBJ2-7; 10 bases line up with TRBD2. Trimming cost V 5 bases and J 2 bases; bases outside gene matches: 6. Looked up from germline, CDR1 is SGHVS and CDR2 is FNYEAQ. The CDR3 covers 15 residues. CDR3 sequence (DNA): TGTGCCAGCAGCCCCAGGACTAGCGGCGCCTACGAGCAGTACTTC. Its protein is CASSPRTSGAYEQYF. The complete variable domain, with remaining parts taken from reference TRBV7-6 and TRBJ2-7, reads GAGVSQSPRYKVTKRGQDVALRCDPISGHVSLYWYRQALGQGPEFLTYFNYEAQQDKSGLPNDRFSAERPEGSISTLTIQRTEQRDSAMYRCASSPRTSGAYEQYFGPGTRLTVT.

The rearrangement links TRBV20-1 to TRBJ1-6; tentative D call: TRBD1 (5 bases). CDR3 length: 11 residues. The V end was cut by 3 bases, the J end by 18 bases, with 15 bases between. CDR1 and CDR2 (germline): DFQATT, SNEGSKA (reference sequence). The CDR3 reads CSASSRQSGHF. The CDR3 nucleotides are TGCAGTGCTAGTTCTAGACAGTCGGGCCACTTT.

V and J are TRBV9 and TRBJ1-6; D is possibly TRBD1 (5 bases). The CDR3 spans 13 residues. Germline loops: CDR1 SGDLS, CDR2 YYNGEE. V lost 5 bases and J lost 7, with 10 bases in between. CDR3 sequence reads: CASRWDDNSPLHF. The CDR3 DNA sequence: TGTGCCAGCAGGTGGGACGACAATTCACCCCTCCACTTT.

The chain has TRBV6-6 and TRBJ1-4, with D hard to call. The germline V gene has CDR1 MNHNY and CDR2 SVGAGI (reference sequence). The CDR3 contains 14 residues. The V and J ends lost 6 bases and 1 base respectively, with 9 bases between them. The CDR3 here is CASRISRTNEKLFF. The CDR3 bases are TGTGCCAGCAGGATAAGCAGAACTAATGAAAAACTGTTTTTT.